This T cell receptor (beta chain) was observed in a study of cytomegalovirus exposure and HLA in healthy donors. Comment on this clone: Its cognate antigen is unknown.

Primers: 60 Vbeta forward and 13 Jbeta reverse. Assay: immunoSEQ multiplex PCR; the TCRdb copy retains only in-frame clones and omits some. The table records some 200,000 clones, 85% to 90% of them present only once. The study, taken as a whole, reports: There were reportedly fewer N-insertions in an Asian-associated ancestry cluster than the roughly 670-donor mean, in a later analysis. It was likely that a cluster of highly shared sequence variants was a sequencing artifact.

The sample taken for sequencing was PBMCs. The TCR was taken from a woman under 30 in good health and CMV-seronegative.

The chain's CDR3 is CASSVPGDVLYEQYF. CDR3 bases: TGTGCCAGCAGTGTTCCAGGGGACGTCCTTTACGAGCAGTACTTC. The J gene is TRBJ2-7, the V gene TRBV2; possible D gene TRBD1, 6 bases. This CDR3 is built from 15 residues. V lost 4 bases and J 4 bases, leaving 17 bases between the germline ends. CDR1 is SNHLY and CDR2 is FYNNEI in the germline V gene.